This T cell receptor (beta chain) came from a study of control samples from healthy donors and cancer patients. Trimming removed 3 bases from V and 0 bases from J, with 4 bases in between. CDR3 length equals 13 residues. CDR1 and CDR2 from the germline V gene are MNHNS and SASEGT. TCRdb's table, derived via immunoSEQ multiplex PCR, lists solely in-frame clones and lacks some. This table holds roughly 200,000 clones, about 90% found once. The V call is TRBV6-1, the J call TRBJ2-3; the D is unclear. The clonotype comes from a man aged 25 to 40 in good health. The material sequenced was blood. CDR3 loop: CASSDISTDTQYF. CDR3 coding DNA: TGTGCCAGCAGTGATATTAGCACAGATACGCAGTATTTT.